This TCR beta chain came from a study of neoadjuvant nivolumab and ipilimumab in lung cancer. Repertoires were generated with immunoSEQ multiplex PCR, while TCRdb's copy carries only in-frame clones and drops some. The sample records under 50,000 clones, approximately 90% being singletons. The TCR was taken from an adult with non-small cell lung cancer. Some clones in this sample may be carry-over from other donors' samples. This sample comprised blood, obtained before neoadjuvant nivolumab, alone or with ipilimumab.

The CDR3, as DNA: TGTGCCAGCAGCCCCCCCGTGGGTCCCAGCGCGAGCTCCTACAATGAGCAGTTCTTC. Translated, it gives CASSPPVGPSASSYNEQFF. This chain uses TRBV21-1 with TRBJ2-1; the table's D call, TRBD2, was not checked against the DNA. TRBV21-1 is listed as a pseudogene. There are 19 residues in the CDR3.